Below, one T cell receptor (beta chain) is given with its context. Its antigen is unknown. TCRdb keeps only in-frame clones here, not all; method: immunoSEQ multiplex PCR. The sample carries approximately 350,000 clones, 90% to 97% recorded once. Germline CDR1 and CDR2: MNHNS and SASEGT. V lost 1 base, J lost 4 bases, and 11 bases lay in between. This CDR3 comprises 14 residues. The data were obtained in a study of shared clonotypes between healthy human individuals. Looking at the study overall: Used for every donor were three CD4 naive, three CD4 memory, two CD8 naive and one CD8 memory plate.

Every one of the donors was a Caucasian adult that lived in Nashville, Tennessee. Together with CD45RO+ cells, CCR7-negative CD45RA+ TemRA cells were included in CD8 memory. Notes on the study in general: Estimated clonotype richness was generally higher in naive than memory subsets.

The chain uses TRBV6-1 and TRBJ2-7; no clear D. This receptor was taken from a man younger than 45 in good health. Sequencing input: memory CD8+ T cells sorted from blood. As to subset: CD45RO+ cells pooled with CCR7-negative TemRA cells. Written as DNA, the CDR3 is TGTGCCAGCAGTGAAGTGGGATCAGGATACGAGCAGTACTTC. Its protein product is CASSEVGSGYEQYF.